This T cell receptor beta chain was documented in a study of T cells in Graves' hyperthyroidism and ophthalmopathy. Researchers amplified the TCR beta CDR3 regions from RNA transcripts. The primer set for the first-round RT-PCR of the TCR CDR3 was HTBI. A single record per CDR3 protein comes from TCRdb applying MiXCR to the multiplex PCR reads. The sample lists around 430,000 distinct CDR3 sequences; about 16% were seen once. Trimming left V 2 bases short and J 0 bases short, with 8 bases between. In germline, CDR1 is KGHSH, CDR2 LQKENI. The CDR3 consists of 14 residues. This clonotype was picked up many times. Its specificity is unknown. Study-level findings and limits: Among thyroid clonotypes expanded above 0.001, most also appeared in blood.

The study left out patients who had uncontrolled infection, other autoimmune disease, pregnancy or lactation. The genes are TRBV18 and TRBJ2-7; D is ambiguous. The TCR sequence derives from a woman aged 25 to 45 with Graves' hyperthyroidism. The specimen was blood. CDR3 DNA sequence: TGTGCCAGCTCACCATTCGGAAGCTCCTACGAGCAGTACTTC. Amino acid sequence: CASSPFGSSYEQYF.